Following are 22 T cell receptor beta chains from one sample sequenced in a study of follicular helper T cells after annual influenza vaccination. Method: immunoSEQ multiplex PCR; TCRdb's copy keeps in-frame clones and lacks some. The sample contains about 6,000 clones, approximately 84% of which appear only once. Time point reported: 2015-2016 season, 7 days after influenza vaccination. The source was CXCR5+ CD38- circulating T follicular helper cells from blood, collected 7 days after influenza vaccination. Sample subset: circulating Tfh, non-naive CD4+CXCR5+PD-1+ (ICOS+CD38+ or ICOS-CD38-). Every receptor here comes from an adult who received the influenza vaccine.

This rearrangement joins TRBV7-8 to TRBJ1-2, with D unresolved. Per germline, CDR1 SGHVS and CDR2 FQNEAQ. Between the trimmed V and J ends, which lost 6 bases and 2 bases, there was a span of 10 bases. This CDR3 has 13 residues. The CDR3 sequence is CASSPRKNYGYTF. CDR3 DNA sequence: TGTGCCAGCAGTCCACGGAAGAACTATGGCTACACCTTC.

The chain uses TRBV5-1 and TRBJ1-5, with 9 bases aligning to TRBD1. CDR3 length equals 14 residues. Germline assignment: CDR1 SGHRS and CDR2 YFSETQ. With 4 bases clipped from V and 7 bases from J, the junction kept 6 bases outside the gene matches. CDR3 in amino acids: CASSGGQGEQPQHF. CDR3 DNA: TGCGCCAGCAGCGGGGGACAGGGTGAGCAGCCCCAGCATTTT.

This clone has just a few counts. The chain has TRBV10-1 and TRBJ2-7; no clear D. V lost 3 bases and J 9 bases, leaving 21 bases between the germline ends. Germline V CDR1 and CDR2: WNHNN, SYGVQD (reference sequence). This CDR3 contains 15 residues. The CDR3 DNA reads TGCGCCAGCAGTGAAGGTGGACGGCCTGCCGCCGGGCAGTACTTC. This sequence encodes CASSEGGRPAAGQYF.

This clone appeared a single time. The CDR3 nucleotides are TGTGCCAGCAGTCCGGACAGTTCGAACACCGGGGAGCTGTTTTTT. It is translated as CASSPDSSNTGELFF. The J gene is TRBJ2-2, the V gene TRBV28; maybe TRBD1 (6 bases). The CDR3 contains 15 residues. V lost 5 bases to trimming and J lost 0 bases, with 10 bases between them. Germline V gives CDR1 MDHEN, CDR2 SYDVKM.

The chain joins TRBV7-9 to TRBJ2-1; 13 bases align to TRBD2. Germline loops: CDR1 SEHNR, CDR2 FQNEAQ (reference sequence). V gave up 4 bases and J gave up 6 bases; unmatched junction bases: 3. The CDR3 length is 15 residues. In nucleotides, the CDR3 is TGTGCCAGCAGCTCTAGACTAGCGGGGGGCAATGAGCAGTTCTTC. This gives the protein CASSSRLAGGNEQFF.

This clone was picked up a small number of times. V and J are TRBV19 and TRBJ2-7, with TRBD1 identical over 8 bases. With V trimmed by 8 bases and J by 5 bases, 8 bases remained unmatched. Germline V gene sequence: CDR1 LNHDA, CDR2 SQIVND (reference sequence). This CDR3 is 13 amino acids long. CDR3 loop: CASSRTGLDEQYF. CDR3 nucleotide sequence: TGTGCCAGTTCTCGGACAGGGCTCGACGAGCAGTACTTC. Variable domain in full (rest from reference TRBV19 and TRBJ2-7): DGGITQSPKYLFRKEGQNVTLSCEQNLNHDAMYWYRQDPGQGLRLIYYSQIVNDFQKGDIAEGYSVSREKKESFPLTVTSAQKNPTAFYLCASSRTGLDEQYFGPGTRLTVT.

The chain combines TRBV9 with TRBJ1-4; D perhaps matches TRBD1 (5 bases). The V end was cut by 0 bases, the J end by 3 bases, with 12 bases between. This CDR3 comprises 16 residues. Germline-derived CDR1 and CDR2 are SGDLS and YYNGEE. CDR3 protein: CASSVEWGRPNEKLFF. CDR3 DNA sequence: TGTGCCAGCAGCGTAGAATGGGGGAGGCCTAATGAAAAACTGTTTTTT.

The rearrangement links TRBV7-2 to TRBJ1-1; D might be TRBD1 (5 bases). Germline V gene sequence: CDR1 SGHTA, CDR2 FQGNSA. This CDR3 spans 15 amino acids. V was cut by 3 bases and J by 0 bases, with 11 bases left in between. As DNA, the CDR3 is TGTGCCAGCAGCTTGGGGCAGCCGCTGAACACTGAAGCTTTCTTT. Amino acids: CASSLGQPLNTEAFF.

The gene calls are TRBV11-2 and TRBJ1-1; 9 bases are a match to TRBD1. The germline CDR1 and CDR2 sequences are SGHAT and FQNNGV. There are 15 residues in the CDR3. The J segment lost 6 bases and the V segment lost 3 bases, leaving 8 bases of the junction unmatched. CDR3 in DNA: TGTGCCAGCAGCTTTGGGGCGGGACAGGGTGCTGAAGCTTTCTTT. Translated: CASSFGAGQGAEAFF.

The chain recombines TRBV19 with TRBJ2-1; 15 bases align to TRBD2. Germline CDR1 reads LNHDA; CDR2 reads SQIVND (reference sequence). The CDR3 runs 14 residues. The junction had 3 bases not matched to a gene; V was cut back by 5 bases and J by 10 bases. As DNA, the CDR3 is TGTGCCAGTAGTCCGGGACTAGCGGGAGGCGAGCAGTTCTTC. Its translation: CASSPGLAGGEQFF.

This clone occurred a few times. The gene calls are TRBV10-1 and TRBJ2-2, with TRBD1 identical over 7 bases. The V and J ends lost 8 bases and 5 bases, in that order; junction bases with no gene match: 8. Germline V gene sequence: CDR1 WNHNN, CDR2 SYGVQD (reference sequence). The CDR3 has 14 amino acids. The CDR3 DNA reads TGCGCCAGCTCCGAGACAGGGATAACCGGGGAGCTGTTTTTT. Its protein is CASSETGITGELFF.

The J gene is TRBJ2-3, the V gene TRBV7-2; D assignment may be TRBD1 or TRBD2 (5 bases each). Germline CDR1 SGHTA, CDR2 FQGNSA. This CDR3 spans 14 amino acids. V was clipped by 5 bases and J by 5 bases, with 14 bases between them. The CDR3 DNA reads as TGTGCCAGCAGCCGGGACGGAGGAGTAGATACGCAGTATTTT. The encoded protein is CASSRDGGVDTQYF.

The chain employs TRBV14 and TRBJ2-3; the match to TRBD2 covers 10 bases. Per germline, CDR1 SGHDN and CDR2 FVKESK. Germline trimming cut 6 bases from V and 4 bases from J; bases unmatched to any gene: 10. This CDR3 is built from 16 residues. The CDR3 bases are TGTGCCAGCAGGGGTCTAGCGGGAGATGGCGCAGATACGCAGTATTTT. Encoded protein: CASRGLAGDGADTQYF.

The chain recombines TRBV7-6 with TRBJ1-4, with D possibly TRBD1 on 5 matching bases. The CDR3 totals 16 residues. Germline assignment: CDR1 SGHVS and CDR2 FNYEAQ. The V end lost 5 bases, the J end lost 3 bases, and 16 bases lay between the germline ends. In DNA form, the CDR3 reads TGTGCCAGCAGCGGGGGGAACGTAGGGGCTAATGAAAAACTGTTTTTT. Translation gives CASSGGNVGANEKLFF.

The chain's CDR3 is CASSLADLGEQYF. CDR3 sequence (DNA): TGCGCCAGCAGCTTGGCCGATCTGGGAGAGCAGTACTTC. This sequence joins TRBV5-1 and TRBJ2-7, with D unclear. V shed 0 bases and J shed 7 bases, with 11 bases lying between them. This CDR3 spans 13 amino acids. Per germline, CDR1 SGHRS and CDR2 YFSETQ.

In this sample, this clone turned up a few times. The rearrangement uses TRBV28 and TRBJ1-5; D not certain. V lost 5 bases, J lost 6 bases, and 8 bases lay in between. The CDR3 loop spans 12 amino acids. CDR1 is MDHEN, CDR2 SYDVKM, per germline. The CDR3 is CASSQGRQPQHF. CDR3 DNA sequence: TGTGCCAGCAGTCAAGGACGTCAGCCCCAGCATTTT.

The chain links TRBV27 to TRBJ2-7, with TRBD2 matching 12 bases. The trim removed 6 bases at V and 4 bases at J, leaving 10 bases unmatched. The length of the CDR3 is 16 residues. Germline loops: CDR1 MNHEY, CDR2 SMNVEV (reference sequence). CDR3 DNA sequence: TGTGCCAGCAGCACCCCGACTAGCGGGAGTAGGTACGAGCAGTACTTC. Its protein is CASSTPTSGSRYEQYF.

Only one count was recorded for this clone. The chain uses TRBV28 and TRBJ1-2; D gene uncertain. Germline CDR1 is MDHEN and CDR2 is SYDVKM. V shed 6 bases and J shed 0 bases, with 2 bases lying between them. The CDR3 is 11 amino acids. The CDR3 nucleotides are TGTGCCAGCAGCCCTAACTATGGCTACACCTTC. Amino acids: CASSPNYGYTF.

The V call is TRBV19, the J call TRBJ2-5; 8 bases align to TRBD1. This CDR3 is built from 13 residues. With V trimmed by 4 bases and J by 4 bases, 2 bases remained unmatched. Germline V gene sequence: CDR1 LNHDA, CDR2 SQIVND (reference sequence). The CDR3 protein is CASSKGQGETQYF. DNA for the CDR3: TGTGCCAGTAGTAAAGGACAGGGAGAGACCCAGTACTTC.

This chain uses TRBV11-3 with TRBJ2-7, with 8 bases lining up with TRBD1. The CDR3 runs 16 residues. V shed 5 bases and J 0 bases; nucleotides not matched to a gene: 9. From germline, CDR1 is SGHNT and CDR2 YENEEA. This CDR3 reads CASSPGTGPSSYEQYF. CDR3 nucleotides: TGTGCCAGCAGCCCGGGGACAGGACCGAGCTCCTACGAGCAGTACTTC.

V gene TRBV5-1 combines with J gene TRBJ2-3; weak D call: TRBD1 (5 bases). Deletions cut 0 bases from V and 6 bases from J, with 5 bases between. Germline V gene sequence: CDR1 SGHRS, CDR2 YFSETQ. The CDR3 consists of 12 residues. The CDR3 protein is CASSLEGDTQYF. In nucleotides, the CDR3 is TGCGCCAGCAGCTTGGAGGGGGATACGCAGTATTTT.

The chain employs TRBV15 and TRBJ1-2; D not resolved. The CDR3 runs to 14 residues. Germline V gene lookup returns CDR1 LNHNV and CDR2 YYDKDF (reference sequence). Trimming pared 0 bases from V and 2 bases from J, leaving 7 bases between. The CDR3 nucleotides are TGTGCCACCAGCAGAGATGGCAGGAACTATGGCTACACCTTC. This sequence encodes CATSRDGRNYGYTF.